A single sample gave rise to the 15 T cell receptor beta chains below, sequenced in a study of response to subunit inactivated influenza vaccine. In TCRdb, the RT-PCR reads were re-called with MiXCR into one record per CDR3 protein. The sample shows under 950,000 distinct CDR3 sequences, around 20% of them seen only once. Sequenced material: PBMCs from blood, taken less than 6 days after vaccination. All receptors derive from a man aged 50-59 years who received an inactivated influenza vaccine.

V and J are TRBV18 and TRBJ2-1; 13 nucleotides align to TRBD2. The V and J ends lost 4 bases and 10 bases, in that order; junction bases with no gene match: 7. CDR3 size: 15 residues. Germline CDR1 is KGHSH and CDR2 is LQKENI. The DNA for the CDR3 is TGTGCCAGCTCACTACCGGGACTAGCGGGATGGGAGCAGTTCTTC. Translating gives CASSLPGLAGWEQFF.

The chain recombines TRBV15 with TRBJ2-3, with D uncertain. Germline CDR1 reads LNHNV; CDR2 reads YYDKDF (reference sequence). This CDR3 has 15 amino acids. V gave up 0 bases and J gave up 0 bases, with 7 bases separating them. The CDR3 loop reads CATSRDYRSTDTQYF. In DNA, the CDR3 is TGTGCCACCAGCAGAGATTATCGGAGCACAGATACGCAGTATTTT.

This chain joins TRBV7-2 and TRBJ2-1, with no clear D. The CDR3 runs 14 residues. Per germline, CDR1 SGHTA and CDR2 FQGNSA. The V and J ends lost 3 bases and 1 base respectively, with 7 bases between them. The CDR3 reads CASSFRHSYNEQFF. In DNA form, the CDR3 reads TGTGCCAGCAGCTTTAGACATTCCTACAATGAGCAGTTCTTC. Drawing the rest from reference TRBV7-2 and TRBJ2-1, the complete variable domain is GAGVSQSPSNKVTEKGKDVELRCDPISGHTALYWYRQSLGQGLEFLIYFQGNSAPDKSGLPSDRFSAERTGGSVSTLTIQRTQQEDSAVYLCASSFRHSYNEQFFGPGTRLTVL.

The V call is TRBV11-1, the J call TRBJ2-4, with D perhaps matching TRBD2 (6 bases). V gave up 6 bases and J gave up 0 bases, with 24 bases separating them. This CDR3 comprises 19 residues. Germline loops: CDR1 SGHAT, CDR2 FQDESV (reference sequence). The CDR3 sequence is CASSPIGRTTELAKNIQYF. Here the CDR3 DNA reads TGTGCCAGCAGTCCCATAGGGAGGACTACCGAACTAGCCAAAAACATTCAGTACTTC.

This clonotype was detected only a few times. The rearrangement links TRBV7-2 to TRBJ2-5; TRBD2 might be the D (5 bases). The CDR3 runs to 15 residues. CDR1 and CDR2 from the germline V gene are SGHTA and FQGNSA. V was trimmed by 1 base and J by 4 bases, leaving 13 bases between them. The CDR3: CASSLVLASGETQYF. The CDR3 DNA is TGTGCCAGCAGCTTAGTTCTTGCAAGCGGAGAGACCCAGTACTTC.

In its sample, this clonotype was seen once. The chain joins TRBV30 to TRBJ2-2; no firm D call. CDR1 is GTSNPN and CDR2 is SVGIG in the germline V gene (reference sequence). There are 14 residues in the CDR3. V gave up 0 bases and J gave up 1 base, with 6 bases separating them. The CDR3 is CAWSVFRNTGELFF. Written as DNA, the CDR3 is TGTGCCTGGAGTGTCTTCAGGAACACCGGGGAGCTGTTTTTT.

This clonotype occurred a few times. The V and J genes are TRBV12-3 or TRBV12-4 and TRBJ1-3; D is uncertain. V lost 3 bases and J lost 0, with 3 bases in between. The CDR3 consists of 13 residues. DNA of the CDR3: TGTGCCAGCAGTTTCGTCTCTGGAAACACCATATATTTT. Its translation: CASSFVSGNTIYF.

This clonotype showed up many times. The chain employs TRBV20-1 and TRBJ2-1, with D perhaps TRBD1 (5 bases). The length of the CDR3 is 14 residues. Trimming left V 2 bases short and J 8 bases short, with 16 bases between. Germline assignment: CDR1 DFQATT and CDR2 SNEGSKA (reference sequence). CDR3 region: CSARREQVSDEQFF. DNA for the CDR3: TGCAGTGCTAGACGCGAACAGGTCTCCGATGAGCAGTTCTTC.

A few counts support this clonotype. The chain combines TRBV5-1 with TRBJ2-7; 8 positions match TRBD1. The ends lost 3 bases at V and 1 base at J; junction bases unmatched: 9. Germline-derived CDR1 and CDR2 are SGHRS and YFSETQ. The CDR3 spans 16 residues. CDR3 protein: CASSSTTGGPSYEQYF. For the CDR3, the DNA is TGCGCCAGCAGCTCCACCACAGGGGGGCCATCCTACGAGCAGTACTTC.

This clonotype was seen a few times. V usage is TRBV20-1 and J usage is TRBJ2-7; TRBD2 matches at 8 bases. The CDR3 sequence is 13 residues long. J gave up 6 bases and V 3 bases, and 7 bases lay outside the gene matches. Germline lookup yields CDR1 DFQATT and CDR2 SNEGSKA (reference sequence). As DNA, the CDR3 is TGCAGTGCTAGGAGCGGGAGCCTTGGCGAGCAGTACTTC. Residues: CSARSGSLGEQYF.

The chain is built from TRBV6-2 or TRBV6-3 and TRBJ2-3, with TRBD2 matching 7 bases. CDR3 size: 15 residues. Germline V gene data show CDR1 as MNHEY and CDR2 as SVGEGT. The junction had 7 bases not matched to a gene; V was cut back by 6 bases and J by 1 base. Here the CDR3 DNA reads TGTGCCAGCAGCCGACTAGCACTCGGCACAGATACGCAGTATTTT. Encoded protein: CASSRLALGTDTQYF.

This clonotype was seen only a few times. The chain recombines TRBV28 with TRBJ1-2; 11 nucleotides align to TRBD1. The CDR3 is made up of 16 amino acids. J gave up 5 bases and V 1 base, and 6 bases lay outside the gene matches. Germline CDR1 is MDHEN and CDR2 is SYDVKM. Here the CDR3 reads CASSLLRTGGRYGYTF. In DNA form, the CDR3 reads TGTGCCAGCAGTTTATTAAGGACAGGGGGCCGTTATGGCTACACCTTC.

The rearrangement joins TRBV4-1 to TRBJ2-5; TRBD1 is a possible D gene (5 bases). V lost 1 base to trimming and J lost 7 bases, with 22 bases between them. Germline V CDR1 and CDR2: MGHRA, YSYEKL. This CDR3 has 17 residues. This CDR3 reads CASSQVSTRQFSGTQYF. CDR3 bases: TGCGCCAGCAGCCAAGTTTCAACAAGACAGTTTTCGGGGACCCAGTACTTC.

This clonotype appeared many times. CDR3 nucleotide sequence: TGTGCCAGCAGCCTAGGCCCAGGGGTAGAATACAATGAGCAGTTCTTC. It is translated as CASSLGPGVEYNEQFF. This chain links TRBV9 with TRBJ2-1; perhaps TRBD1 as D (6 bases). Germline V CDR1 and CDR2: SGDLS, YYNGEE. The CDR3 sequence is 16 residues long. V dropped 4 bases and J dropped 4 bases, with 18 bases sitting between them.

This clonotype was observed a handful of times. The chain couples TRBV5-1 to TRBJ2-1; D may be TRBD1 (5 bases). V lost 2 bases to trimming and J lost 1 base, with 10 bases between them. Germline lookup yields CDR1 SGHRS and CDR2 YFSETQ. This CDR3 spans 15 amino acids. DNA for the CDR3: TGCGCCAGCAGCTTCGACAGCCCATCCTACAATGAGCAGTTCTTC. The encoded protein is CASSFDSPSYNEQFF.